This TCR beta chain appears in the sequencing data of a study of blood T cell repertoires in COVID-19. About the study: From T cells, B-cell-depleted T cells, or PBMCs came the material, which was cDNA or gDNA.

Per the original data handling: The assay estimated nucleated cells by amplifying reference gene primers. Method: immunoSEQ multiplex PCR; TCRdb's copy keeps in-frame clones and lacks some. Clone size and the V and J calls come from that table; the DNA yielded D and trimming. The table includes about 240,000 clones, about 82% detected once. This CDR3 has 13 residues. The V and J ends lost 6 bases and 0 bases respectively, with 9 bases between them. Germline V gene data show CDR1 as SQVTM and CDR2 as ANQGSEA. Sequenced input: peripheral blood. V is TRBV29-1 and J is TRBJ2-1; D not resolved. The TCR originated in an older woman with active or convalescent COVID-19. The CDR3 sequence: CSVATSSYNEQFF. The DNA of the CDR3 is TGCAGCGTAGCGACCAGCTCCTACAATGAGCAGTTCTTC.